This T cell receptor beta chain stems from a study of cytomegalovirus exposure and HLA in healthy donors. Study conclusions and caveats: The study put 160 or so TCR beta chains on its list as cytomegalovirus-associated. TCR beta V- and J-gene trimming, according to a later analysis, was linked to a missense DCLRE1C variant. Researchers had no immune exposure information except CMV serostatus available.

It was with 60 Vbeta and 13 Jbeta primers that the PCR ran. The data were produced by immunoSEQ multiplex PCR, yet TCRdb's version contains in-frame clones alone and is incomplete. The data show around 130,000 clones, 75% to 85% seen once. About this clone: What it binds is unknown.

Donors were ostensibly healthy at sampling, although undocumented immune exposures were probable. Input material: PBMCs. This receptor was obtained from a male donor in good health and CMV-seropositive.

This CDR3 reads CASSLLGGDEKLFF. The DNA of the CDR3 is TGTGCCAGCAGTTTATTGGGGGGAGATGAAAAACTGTTTTTT. The chain joins TRBV28 to TRBJ1-4; D is possibly TRBD1 (5 bases). Germline CDR1 reads MDHEN; CDR2 reads SYDVKM. This CDR3 region has 14 residues. V lost 1 base to trimming and J lost 6 bases, with 9 bases between them. Complete variable domain (other parts from reference TRBV28 and TRBJ1-4): DVKVTQSSRYLVKRTGEKVFLECVQDMDHENMFWYRQDPGLGLRLIYFSYDVKMKEKGDIPEGYSVSREKKERFSLILESASTNQTSMYLCASSLLGGDEKLFFGSGTQLSVL.